Presented here are 32 T cell receptor beta chains from one specimen sequenced in a study of T cell repertoires in cytomegalovirus infection. TCRdb ran MiXCR on the reads and lists one entry per CDR3 protein. The table records approximately 910,000 distinct CDR3 sequences, approximately 31% of them present only once. Their recognized antigens are unknown. This specimen was cultured CD8+ T cells from PBMCs, taken from culture after CMV antigen stimulation. Every receptor here comes from a human donor in good health (CMV status not recorded). Some clones in this sample may be carry-over from other donors' samples.

The rearrangement links TRBV7-9 to TRBJ2-1; D may be TRBD1 (5 bases). This CDR3 spans 13 amino acids. V was cut by 8 bases and J by 0 bases, with 8 bases left in between. Germline V gene data show CDR1 as SEHNR and CDR2 as FQNEAQ (reference sequence). This CDR3 is CASWQGSYNEQFF. The CDR3 nucleotides read TGTGCCAGCTGGCAGGGCTCCTACAATGAGCAGTTCTTC.

This chain joins TRBV6-1 and TRBJ2-7, with 7 bases identical to TRBD1. CDR1 and CDR2 from the germline V gene are MNHNS and SASEGT. CDR3 length: 13 residues. V shed 5 bases and J 4 bases; nucleotides not matched to a gene: 5. The DNA for the CDR3 is TGTGCCAGCAGTAAGGGGGCTGGGTACGAGCAGTACGTC. It yields the protein CASSKGAGYEQYV.

The chain employs TRBV6-1 and TRBJ2-7, with D perhaps matching TRBD1 (7 bases). The CDR3 consists of 15 residues. Trimming removed 5 bases from V and 7 bases from J, with 21 bases in between. In germline, CDR1 is MNHNS, CDR2 SASEGT. CDR3 residues: CASSYPPEGAEEQYF. The CDR3 DNA sequence: TGTGCCAGCAGTTACCCCCCGGAGGGGGCAGAAGAGCAGTACTTC.

Details on this clonotype: A much larger clone differs from this one at a single base, so this may be a read error. This sequence joins TRBV7-2 and TRBJ1-6, with D maybe TRBD1 (5 bases). Germline V gene sequence: CDR1 SGHTA, CDR2 FQGNSA. There are 17 residues in the CDR3. The CDR3 nucleotides read TGTGTCAGCAGCTCGGACACTCTGAGCTCCTATAATTCACCCCTCCACTTT. It translates to CVSSSDTLSSYNSPLHF.

This clonotype was counted between two and nine times. The chain recombines TRBV20-1 with TRBJ1-2; 10 bases are a match to TRBD1. Germline V lookup: CDR1 DFQATT, CDR2 SNEGSKA (reference sequence). There are 13 residues in the CDR3. With V trimmed by 6 bases and J by 8 bases, 9 bases remained unmatched. As DNA, the CDR3 is TGCAGTGCGTCCGACCCGGGACAGGGGGGCTACACCTTC. Its translation: CSASDPGQGGYTF.

At least ten counts were recorded for this clonotype. The chain combines TRBV7-8 with TRBJ1-1; no definite D call. The CDR3 runs 15 residues. Per the germline V gene, CDR1 is SGHVS and CDR2 is FQNEAQ. The ends were cut back, 1 base at V and 3 bases at J, with 12 bases in the middle. The CDR3: CASSLGWELHTEAFF. The DNA of the CDR3 is TGTGCCAGCAGCTTAGGATGGGAACTGCACACTGAAGCTTTCTTT.

The V call is TRBV11-2, the J call TRBJ2-2; D gene ambiguous. Germline V lookup: CDR1 SGHAT, CDR2 FQNNGV. CDR3 length: 16 residues. Trimming removed 1 base at V and 0 bases at J, with 9 bases between. CDR3 loop: CASSLGPSANTGELFF. The CDR3 region has the DNA TGTGCCAGCAGCTTAGGCCCAAGCGCGAACACCGGGGAGCTGTTTTTT. The full variable domain, completed using reference TRBV11-2 and TRBJ2-2, is EAGVAQSPRYKIIEKRQSVAFWCNPISGHATLYWYQQILGQGPKLLIQFQNNGVVDDSQLPKDRFSAERLKGVDSTLKIQPAKLEDSAVYLCASSLGPSANTGELFFGEGSRLTVL.

This clonotype was detected a few times. This rearrangement joins TRBV7-8 to TRBJ2-5; 8 bases are a match to TRBD1. CDR3 length equals 16 residues. Germline CDR1 is SGHVS and CDR2 is FQNEAQ. V lost 6 bases to trimming and J lost 4 bases; unmatched junction nucleotides: 13. The CDR3 DNA reads TGTGCCAGCAGACTAGGGGCAGGGGGCCCTCTAGAGACCCAGTACTTC. Amino acid sequence: CASRLGAGGPLETQYF. The whole variable domain, filled in from reference TRBV7-8 and TRBJ2-5, reads GAGVSQSPRYKVAKRGQDVALRCDPISGHVSLFWYQQALGQGPEFLTYFQNEAQLDKSGLPSDRFFAERPEGSVSTLKIQRTQQEDSAVYLCASRLGAGGPLETQYFGPGTRLLVL.

The chain joins TRBV24-1 to TRBJ1-1, with 9 positions matching TRBD1. CDR1 KGHDR and CDR2 SFDVKD come from the germline V gene. Unmatched junction bases numbered 8, after V lost 1 base and J lost 6 bases. The CDR3 length is 16 residues. CDR3 coding DNA: TGTGCCACCAGTGATTTCTGGGGGACAGGGAGACCTGAAGCTTTCTTT. Residues: CATSDFWGTGRPEAFF.

The chain joins TRBV15 to TRBJ2-5; 8 bases fit TRBD1. Trimming removed 4 bases from V and 5 bases from J; junction bases left unmatched: 6. This CDR3 is built from 14 residues. Germline CDR1 and CDR2: LNHNV and YYDKDF (reference sequence). The chain's CDR3 is CATSIRGQGETQYF. CDR3 nucleotides: TGTGCCACCAGCATCAGGGGGCAGGGGGAGACCCAGTACTTC.

The rearrangement uses TRBV24-1 and TRBJ2-1; D may be TRBD2 (5 bases). Trimming took 3 bases from V and 2 from J, leaving 13 bases between them. Per germline, CDR1 KGHDR and CDR2 SFDVKD. The CDR3 has 16 amino acids. CDR3 region: CATSDPDSGTYNEQFF. DNA of the CDR3: TGTGCCACCAGTGATCCGGACTCAGGTACCTACAATGAGCAGTTCTTC.

V usage is TRBV4-1 and J usage is TRBJ1-1; weak D call: TRBD1 (5 bases). CDR3 length equals 11 residues. Trimming removed 8 bases from V and 6 bases from J, with 10 bases in between. Germline CDR1 reads MGHRA; CDR2 reads YSYEKL. CDR3 bases: TGCGCCAGCGGGGGGGGGGCTGAAGCTTTCTTT. Its translation: CASGGGAEAFF.

The V gene is TRBV7-6, the J gene TRBJ2-7; D is perhaps TRBD2 (6 bases). The V gene's germline CDR1 is SGHVS and CDR2 FNYEAQ. V was pared by 5 bases and J by 0 bases, with 14 bases between. The CDR3 is 15 amino acids. For the CDR3, the DNA is TGTGCCAGCAGCCTTTCAGCGGGCGGCTCCTACGAGCAGTACTTC. Its protein product is CASSLSAGGSYEQYF.

The chain links TRBV4-1 to TRBJ1-3; a possible D gene is TRBD1 (6 bases). The germline V gene encodes CDR1 MGHRA and CDR2 YSYEKL. This CDR3 is built from 16 residues. The V end was cut by 2 bases, the J end by 0 bases, with 11 bases between. As DNA, the CDR3 is TGCGCCAGCAGCCAAAAGCCGACAGGCTCTGGAAACACCATATATTTT. It codes for CASSQKPTGSGNTIYF.

This chain links TRBV3-1 with TRBJ2-5; TRBD1 matches 8 bases. CDR1 is LGHDT, CDR2 YNNKEL, per germline (reference sequence). V dropped 3 bases and J dropped 5; count of bases not matched to a gene: 11. CDR3 length: 16 amino acids. The CDR3: CASSHGQGGLRETQYF. The CDR3 nucleotides are TGTGCCAGCAGCCACGGACAGGGCGGCCTCCGCGAGACCCAGTACTTC.

The rearrangement links TRBV24-1 to TRBJ2-2, with D perhaps matching TRBD1 or TRBD2 (5 bases each). Trimming cost V 2 bases and J 3 bases, with 12 bases left between them. The CDR3 has 16 residues. Germline V gives CDR1 KGHDR, CDR2 SFDVKD. The CDR3 sequence: CATSDSRDGYTGELFF. The DNA for the CDR3 is TGTGCCACCAGTGATTCAAGGGACGGGTACACCGGGGAGCTGTTTTTT.

This clonotype was found a few times. The rearrangement uses TRBV27 and TRBJ1-1; possible D gene TRBD1, 5 bases. With 3 bases removed from V and 3 bases from J, the gap between germline ends came to 14 bases. The CDR3 covers 15 residues. CDR1 is MNHEY, CDR2 SMNVEV, per germline (reference sequence). The chain's CDR3 is CASSLPGRRYTEAFF. Here the CDR3 DNA reads TGTGCCAGCAGTTTGCCAGGGCGAAGATACACTGAAGCTTTCTTT.

This chain uses TRBV27 with TRBJ2-1; 9 bases map to TRBD1. V lost 6 bases, J lost 0 bases, and 6 bases stayed unmatched. Germline V gives CDR1 MNHEY, CDR2 SMNVEV (reference sequence). This CDR3 is built from 16 residues. Here the CDR3 reads CASRKGTGSSYNEQFF. In DNA form, the CDR3 reads TGTGCCAGCAGAAAAGGGACAGGGAGCTCCTACAATGAGCAGTTCTTC.

This rearrangement joins TRBV7-9 to TRBJ1-6; a weak D match, TRBD1 (6 bases). CDR1 is SEHNR and CDR2 is FQNEAQ in the germline V gene (reference sequence). This CDR3 contains 15 residues. V gave up 5 bases and J gave up 6 bases, with 14 bases separating them. CDR3 amino acids: CASSGRGIGNSPLHF. CDR3 in DNA: TGTGCCAGCAGCGGCAGGGGTATCGGTAATTCACCCCTCCACTTT.

The genes are TRBV7-6 and TRBJ2-1; D ambiguous. The CDR3 extends over 13 amino acids. Per the germline V gene, CDR1 is SGHVS and CDR2 is FNYEAQ. V was trimmed by 9 bases and J by 1 base, leaving 10 bases between them. The CDR3 protein is CASLRNSYNEQFF. CDR3 sequence (DNA): TGTGCCAGTCTCAGGAATTCCTACAATGAGCAGTTCTTC.

This sequence joins TRBV6-6 and TRBJ1-2; D unresolved. Germline V gene lookup returns CDR1 MNHNY and CDR2 SVGAGI (reference sequence). V dropped 1 base and J dropped 2 bases, with 8 bases sitting between them. The CDR3 loop spans 14 amino acids. The CDR3, as DNA: TGTGCCAGCAGTTACTTGGACTGGAACTATGGCTACACCTTC. Residues: CASSYLDWNYGYTF.

In this sample, this clonotype turned up many times. The CDR3 region is CASPRGEGYTF. DNA of the CDR3: TGTGCCAGCCCCAGGGGAGAAGGCTACACCTTC. V usage is TRBV12-3 or TRBV12-4 and J usage is TRBJ1-2; perhaps TRBD1 as D (6 bases). This CDR3 region has 11 residues. V was pared by 8 bases and J by 8 bases, with 12 bases between.

The sample holds many counts of this clonotype. The CDR3 coding sequence is TGTGCCAGCAGCAGCTCGACAGGATTGAACACTGAAGCTTTCTTT. Amino acids: CASSSSTGLNTEAFF. The chain joins TRBV7-6 to TRBJ1-1; TRBD1 is a possible D gene (6 bases). In germline, CDR1 is SGHVS, CDR2 FNYEAQ. The CDR3 spans 15 residues. V lost 5 bases, J lost 0 bases, and 13 bases lay in between.

The genes are TRBV15 and TRBJ1-3; possibly TRBD1 for D (5 bases). The CDR3 is 17 residues long. Germline CDR1 reads LNHNV; CDR2 reads YYDKDF (reference sequence). The V end was cut by 1 base, the J end by 2 bases, with 15 bases between. CDR3 DNA: TGTGCCACCAGCAGAGCGAAGAGACAGTCCACTGGAAACACCATATATTTT. Protein sequence: CATSRAKRQSTGNTIYF.

This clonotype has just a few counts. DNA of the CDR3: TGTGCCAGCAGTTTATTGGCTAGCGGGTCGGTCGATGAGCAGTTCTTC. It yields the protein CASSLLASGSVDEQFF. The rearrangement joins TRBV28 to TRBJ2-1; the match to TRBD2 covers 8 bases. V dropped 1 base and J dropped 8; count of bases not matched to a gene: 10. The CDR3 contains 16 residues. The germline V gene encodes CDR1 MDHEN and CDR2 SYDVKM.

The chain uses TRBV6-2 or TRBV6-3 and TRBJ1-6, with 8 bases aligning to TRBD1. Germline V gene lookup returns CDR1 MNHEY and CDR2 SVGEGT. This CDR3 is built from 14 residues. V lost 6 bases to trimming and J lost 5 bases; unmatched junction nucleotides: 3. The CDR3 sequence is CASSLDRDNSPLHF. The CDR3 DNA reads as TGTGCCAGCAGCTTGGACAGGGATAATTCACCCCTCCACTTT.

This clonotype was picked up a small number of times. The chain combines TRBV6-5 with TRBJ2-1, with D unclear. Trimming left V 4 bases short and J 10 bases short, with 14 bases between. This CDR3 has 13 amino acids. Germline V lookup: CDR1 MNHEY, CDR2 SVGAGI. The CDR3 reads CASSSGGVGEQFF. The CDR3 nucleotides are TGTGCCAGCAGTTCGGGCGGCGTGGGGGAGCAGTTCTTC.

The chain combines TRBV5-6 with TRBJ2-1; D is undetermined. Looked up from germline, CDR1 is SGHDT and CDR2 is YYEEEE. V shed 4 bases and J shed 3 bases, with 8 bases lying between them. The CDR3 covers 13 residues. The CDR3 region has the DNA TGTGCCAGCAGCCCCTACGTCTACAATGAGCAGTTCTTC. Its protein product is CASSPYVYNEQFF.

This clonotype is deemed medium-sized. V usage is TRBV7-2 and J usage is TRBJ1-2, with a tentative D call TRBD1 (5 bases). V lost 1 base and J lost 2, with 11 bases in between. CDR1 SGHTA and CDR2 FQGNSA come from the germline V gene. This CDR3 is built from 15 residues. The CDR3 here is CASSLGSGTNYGYTF. DNA for the CDR3: TGTGCCAGCAGCTTAGGGTCCGGGACCAACTATGGCTACACCTTC.

The chain carries TRBV11-2 and TRBJ2-7; 10 bases are shared with TRBD1. Germline assignment: CDR1 SGHAT and CDR2 FQNNGV. V dropped 3 bases and J dropped 0; count of bases not matched to a gene: 5. The CDR3 has 16 residues. CDR3 in DNA: TGTGCCAGCAGCTTCTGGGACAGGGGTCTCTCCTACGAGCAGTACTTC. It codes for CASSFWDRGLSYEQYF.

The DNA of the CDR3 is TGCAGTGCTAGAGATCGTAGAGGGGGGGGTGAGCAGTTCTTC. Its protein is CSARDRRGGGEQFF. The rearrangement uses TRBV20-1 and TRBJ2-1; D perhaps matches TRBD2 (7 bases). CDR3 length equals 14 residues. Germline lookup yields CDR1 DFQATT and CDR2 SNEGSKA (reference sequence). V was clipped by 0 bases and J by 9 bases, with 15 bases between them.

The chain joins TRBV6-2 or TRBV6-3 to TRBJ2-7, with D possibly TRBD2 on 6 matching bases. From germline, CDR1 is MNHEY and CDR2 SVGEGT. The CDR3 sequence is 18 residues long. V was shortened by 7 bases and J by 0 bases, with 25 bases between the two germline ends. The CDR3: CASTPGFVAEGGSYEQYV. CDR3 bases: TGTGCCAGCACTCCCGGATTCGTGGCAGAGGGAGGCTCCTACGAGCAGTACGTC.